The TCR beta chain under discussion was sequenced for a study of blood T cell repertoires in COVID-19. Overall study context: Sites in the United States, Italy and Spain provided acute and convalescent COVID-19 samples. From T cells, B-cell-depleted T cells, or PBMCs came the material, which was cDNA or gDNA.

V was trimmed by 5 bases and J by 9 bases, leaving 14 bases between them. The CDR3 length is 13 residues. From germline, CDR1 is SGHVS and CDR2 FQNEAQ. Per the original data handling: Researchers report that nucleated cell counts were estimated from reference gene primer amplification. Sequencing was performed with immunoSEQ multiplex PCR; in TCRdb, only in-frame clones are kept and a portion is missing. V, J and clone size are taken as reported in that table, and D and trimming were inferred from the DNA itself. The data hold 150,000 to 200,000 clones, with over 75% observed a single time. The sample was peripheral blood. The J gene is TRBJ2-1, the V gene TRBV7-8, with D possibly being TRBD2 (6 bases). This sequence was found in a man aged 50 to 60 with acute or convalescent COVID-19. The CDR3 loop is CASSVTTSPEQFF. CDR3 coding DNA: TGTGCCAGCAGCGTGACTACTAGCCCTGAGCAGTTCTTC.